The 30 T cell receptor beta chains below all came from one sample that was sequenced in a study of blood T cell repertoires in COVID-19. Clones were read by immunoSEQ multiplex PCR, and TCRdb kept only the in-frame ones, dropping some. The table lists more than 150,000 clones, over 75% of them singletons. The sequenced sample consisted of peripheral blood. The receptors originated from an elderly woman with active or convalescent COVID-19.

The chain has TRBV3-1 (or the pseudogene TRBV3-2) and TRBJ2-1; D remains unclear. Trimming took 3 bases from V and 4 from J, leaving 7 bases between them. Germline assignment: CDR1 LGHDT and CDR2 YNNKEL (reference sequence). There are 13 residues in the CDR3. CDR3 protein: CASSHWQYNEQFF. CDR3 bases: TGTGCCAGCAGCCACTGGCAGTACAATGAGCAGTTCTTC.

This clone was recorded once. The chain recombines TRBV5-1 with TRBJ2-7; D is uncertain. The germline V gene encodes CDR1 SGHRS and CDR2 YFSETQ. The CDR3 is 13 amino acids. Trimming stripped 0 bases from V and 3 bases from J, with 7 bases between. CDR3 coding DNA: TGCGCCAGCAGCTTGGGCCAGTACTACGAGCAGTACTTC. This encodes CASSLGQYYEQYF. Together with reference TRBV5-1 and TRBJ2-7, the CDR3 gives the full variable domain: KAGVTQTPRYLIKTRGQQVTLSCSPISGHRSVSWYQQTPGQGLQFLFEYFSETQRNKGNFPGRFSGRQFSNSRSEMNVSTLELGDSALYLCASSLGQYYEQYFGPGTRLTVT.

The CDR3 bases are TGTGCCAGCAACCCCAGGGGCCTCGGTGGTGAAGCTTTCTTT. It codes for CASNPRGLGGEAFF. The chain employs TRBV7-2 and TRBJ1-1; D may be TRBD1 (6 bases). The CDR3 contains 14 residues. Germline assignment: CDR1 SGHTA and CDR2 FQGNSA. The V gene lost 7 bases and the J gene lost 7 bases, with 19 bases spanning the gap.

This chain links TRBV7-2 with TRBJ2-1; D is possibly TRBD2 (5 bases). Germline V CDR1 and CDR2: SGHTA, FQGNSA. V was shortened by 2 bases and J by 0 bases, with 8 bases between the two germline ends. The CDR3 has 15 amino acids. The CDR3 spells CASSLRRSSYNEQFF. DNA of the CDR3: TGTGCCAGCAGCTTACGGAGGAGCTCCTACAATGAGCAGTTCTTC.

V gene TRBV28 combines with J gene TRBJ1-6; 7 bases map to TRBD1. Germline assignment: CDR1 MDHEN and CDR2 SYDVKM. The CDR3 is 17 residues long. V dropped 6 bases and J dropped 1; count of bases not matched to a gene: 9. The CDR3 nucleotides read TGTGCCAGCAGCCTTGACCGCAGGGGGTCCTATAATTCACCCCTCCACTTT. Its translation: CASSLDRRGSYNSPLHF.

The CDR3 DNA sequence: TGTGCCAGCAGCCCCCACCCGGACAGGGTAAACGAGCAGTACTTC. Translation gives CASSPHPDRVNEQYF. The V and J genes are TRBV9 and TRBJ2-7; 8 bases agree with TRBD1. The germline V gene encodes CDR1 SGDLS and CDR2 YYNGEE. CDR3 size: 15 residues. V lost 4 bases, J lost 5 bases, and 11 bases stayed unmatched.

This clone was seen more than once but under ten times. This chain uses TRBV5-1 with TRBJ1-1; tentatively, D is TRBD1 (5 bases). From germline, CDR1 is SGHRS and CDR2 YFSETQ. V lost 3 bases and J 1 base, leaving 10 bases between the germline ends. This CDR3 contains 14 residues. DNA for the CDR3: TGCGCCAGCAGCTCCGCGACAGAGAACACTGAAGCTTTCTTT. Residues: CASSSATENTEAFF.

The genes are TRBV12-3 or TRBV12-4 and TRBJ1-2, with a weak D call TRBD1 (6 bases). The CDR3 covers 13 residues. Trimming pared 4 bases from V and 4 bases from J, leaving 10 bases between. In DNA form, the CDR3 reads TGTGCCAGCAGTTCCACAGGGACCTATGGCTACACCTTC. It specifies CASSSTGTYGYTF.

V gene TRBV29-1 combines with J gene TRBJ1-1; unclear D gene. The CDR3 sequence is 14 residues long. Germline values: CDR1 SQVTM, CDR2 ANQGSEA. V lost 7 bases and J lost 3, with 18 bases in between. The CDR3 sequence: CSAKGRAGHTEAFF. Here the CDR3 DNA reads TGCAGCGCCAAAGGGAGGGCCGGCCACACTGAAGCTTTCTTT.

V gene TRBV6-1 combines with J gene TRBJ2-7; no clear D gene. CDR3 length: 11 amino acids. Per the germline V gene, CDR1 is MNHNS and CDR2 is SASEGT. Trimming took off 3 bases at V and 3 bases at J, with 3 bases between the two ends. In nucleotides, the CDR3 is TGTGCCAGCAGTGATTACTACGAGCAGTACTTC. Protein product: CASSDYYEQYF.

The rearrangement joins TRBV10-1 to TRBJ2-7; maybe TRBD2 (5 bases). With 2 bases removed from V and 4 bases from J, the gap between germline ends came to 15 bases. The CDR3 is 15 amino acids. Germline CDR1 WNHNN, CDR2 SYGVQD (reference sequence). This CDR3 is CASSEDQSRVYEQYF. The CDR3 DNA reads TGCGCCAGCAGTGAGGATCAGTCGAGGGTATACGAGCAGTACTTC.

This clone is a singleton in its sample. J is TRBJ2-7 and V is TRBV27; a possible D gene is TRBD1 (6 bases). The CDR3 totals 15 residues. V was pared by 4 bases and J by 1 base, with 14 bases between. Germline V gene lookup returns CDR1 MNHEY and CDR2 SMNVEV (reference sequence). For the CDR3, the DNA is TGTGCCAGCAGTTCACAGGGCGGTGGGTCCTACGAGCAGTACTTC. Its translation is CASSSQGGGSYEQYF.

This clone has only a few counts. The rearrangement joins TRBV18 to TRBJ2-1, with D possibly matching TRBD2 (7 bases). The germline V gene has CDR1 KGHSH and CDR2 LQKENI. The V end was cut by 0 bases, the J end by 0 bases, with 12 bases between. CDR3 length: 17 amino acids. In DNA form, the CDR3 reads TGTGCCAGCTCACCACCTTCGGGGGGCCCCTCCTACAATGAGCAGTTCTTC. Its translation: CASSPPSGGPSYNEQFF.

The CDR3 spells CAIRSGTSGYNEQFF. The CDR3, as DNA: TGTGCCATCAGATCCGGGACTAGCGGTTACAATGAGCAGTTCTTC. This chain links TRBV10-3 with TRBJ2-1; 11 positions agree with TRBD2. The germline V gene encodes CDR1 ENHRY and CDR2 SYGVKD. This CDR3 comprises 15 residues. J was trimmed by 4 bases and V by 6 bases; bases with no gene match: 5.

DNA of the CDR3: TGTGCCAGCAGCCCCAACAGGGGGCAAGCTTTCTTT. Protein: CASSPNRGQAFF. The rearrangement joins TRBV11-2 to TRBJ1-1; 9 nucleotides line up with TRBD1. Looked up from germline, CDR1 is SGHAT and CDR2 is FQNNGV. The CDR3 loop spans 12 amino acids. V shed 5 bases and J 9 bases; nucleotides not matched to a gene: 4.

The rearrangement joins TRBV3-1 (or the pseudogene TRBV3-2) to TRBJ2-3; no clear D. CDR3 length: 13 residues. V gave up 1 base and J gave up 7 bases, with 9 bases separating them. Germline V gene data show CDR1 as LGHDT and CDR2 as YNNKEL (reference sequence). CDR3: CASSQGLQNTQYF. CDR3 in DNA: TGTGCCAGCAGCCAAGGTTTGCAGAATACGCAGTATTTT.

The chain carries TRBV28 and TRBJ2-3, with 11 bases matching TRBD2. This CDR3 comprises 19 residues. Germline CDR1 reads MDHEN; CDR2 reads SYDVKM. V lost 5 bases to trimming and J lost 2 bases; unmatched junction nucleotides: 15. Written as DNA, the CDR3 is TGTGCCAGCAGTACGACGGCCCACGTAGCGGGGGGGGTCACAGATACGCAGTATTTT. Protein product: CASSTTAHVAGGVTDTQYF. Using reference TRBV28 and TRBJ2-3 for the parts outside the CDR3, the full variable domain is DVKVTQSSRYLVKRTGEKVFLECVQDMDHENMFWYRQDPGLGLRLIYFSYDVKMKEKGDIPEGYSVSREKKERFSLILESASTNQTSMYLCASSTTAHVAGGVTDTQYFGPGTRLTVL.

The chain has TRBV27 and TRBJ1-6; 9 positions agree with TRBD1. The CDR3 consists of 15 residues. The trim removed 2 bases at V and 7 bases at J, leaving 3 bases unmatched. The germline V gene encodes CDR1 MNHEY and CDR2 SMNVEV (reference sequence). CDR3 region: CASSLGTGPNSPLHF. As DNA, the CDR3 is TGTGCCAGCAGTTTAGGGACAGGGCCCAATTCACCCCTCCACTTT.

V usage is TRBV18 and J usage is TRBJ2-4; 9 nucleotides match TRBD1. Germline CDR1 KGHSH, CDR2 LQKENI. The V gene end was trimmed by 4 bases and the J gene end by 8 bases; junction bases not matched to a gene: 12. CDR3 size: 16 residues. CDR3 sequence reads: CASSRSGTGKIDIQYF. The DNA for the CDR3 is TGTGCCAGCTCACGATCCGGGACAGGGAAAATAGACATTCAGTACTTC.

This chain connects TRBV4-3 to TRBJ2-7; TRBD1 is a possible D gene (5 bases). In germline, CDR1 is LGHNA, CDR2 YSLEER. The ends were cut back, 2 bases at V and 2 bases at J, with 16 bases in the middle. The CDR3 has 16 amino acids. The CDR3 DNA sequence: TGCGCCAGCAGCCAAAGAGGCACAGGAGCCGCCTACGAGCAGTACTTC. Protein: CASSQRGTGAAYEQYF.

The table lists this clone with a count of one. This rearrangement joins TRBV4-2 to TRBJ1-1; TRBD1 agrees at 7 bases. From germline, CDR1 is LGHNA and CDR2 YNFKEQ. The junction had 5 bases not matched to a gene; V was cut back by 2 bases and J by 5 bases. CDR3 length: 14 amino acids. Here the CDR3 DNA reads TGTGCCAGCAGCCAAACAGGGGCTAAGACTGAAGCTTTCTTT. Protein: CASSQTGAKTEAFF.

The chain links TRBV4-2 to TRBJ1-1, with no clear D. The CDR3 contains 14 residues. Trimming pared 0 bases from V and 0 bases from J, leaving 5 bases between. Germline CDR1 LGHNA, CDR2 YNFKEQ. DNA of the CDR3: TGTGCCAGCAGCCAAGAGAGCTTGAACACTGAAGCTTTCTTT. This sequence encodes CASSQESLNTEAFF.

The rearrangement links TRBV10-3 to TRBJ1-2; D is uncertain. V lost 2 bases and J 8 bases, leaving 12 bases between the germline ends. CDR1 and CDR2 (germline): ENHRY, SYGVKD. The CDR3 extends over 13 amino acids. The CDR3: CAISEGTLRGYTF. CDR3 DNA sequence: TGTGCCATCAGTGAGGGAACACTGAGGGGCTACACCTTC.

This clone was detected only a few times. The CDR3 DNA reads as TGTGCCAGTAGTATAGGGAGATACCCCGCCGGGAAGCCCCAGCATTTT. As protein: CASSIGRYPAGKPQHF. The chain has TRBV19 and TRBJ1-5; D is uncertain. Trimming took 1 base from V and 8 from J, leaving 18 bases between them. CDR1 LNHDA and CDR2 SQIVND come from the germline V gene (reference sequence). The CDR3 spans 16 residues.

The chain is built from TRBV10-3 and TRBJ1-1; D possibly corresponds to TRBD1 (5 bases). CDR3 size: 13 residues. The germline gives CDR1 ENHRY, CDR2 SYGVKD. The V and J ends lost 2 bases and 6 bases respectively, with 10 bases between them. CDR3 amino acids: CAISETEGSEAFF. CDR3 DNA: TGTGCCATCAGTGAGACGGAGGGGTCTGAAGCTTTCTTT.

This clone was observed a single time. The V and J genes are TRBV10-3 and TRBJ2-7, with D tentatively TRBD2 (5 bases). Trimming stripped 5 bases from V and 1 base from J, with 9 bases between. CDR1 ENHRY and CDR2 SYGVKD come from the germline V gene. The CDR3 runs 13 residues. DNA for the CDR3: TGTGCCATCAGTCCGGACTGGTCCTACGAGCAGTACTTC. Its translation is CAISPDWSYEQYF.

This clone was counted between two and nine times. This chain links TRBV9 with TRBJ2-4; TRBD2 agrees at 7 bases. Trimming took 2 bases from V and 7 from J; bases not matched to a gene: 6. The CDR3 covers 14 residues. Germline values: CDR1 SGDLS, CDR2 YYNGEE. The CDR3 reads CASSVGDYSNIQYF. As DNA, the CDR3 is TGTGCCAGCAGCGTTGGGGACTATTCCAACATTCAGTACTTC.

The chain carries TRBV15 and TRBJ1-4; possible D gene TRBD1, 5 bases. The CDR3 sequence is 14 residues long. Germline-derived CDR1 and CDR2 are LNHNV and YYDKDF (reference sequence). V was pared by 5 bases and J by 2 bases, with 9 bases between. The CDR3 loop is CATSPRATNEKLFF. The CDR3, as DNA: TGTGCCACCAGCCCCAGGGCGACTAATGAAAAACTGTTTTTT.

This sequence joins TRBV28 and TRBJ1-4; D perhaps matches TRBD1 (5 bases). CDR3 length equals 14 residues. CDR1 MDHEN and CDR2 SYDVKM come from the germline V gene. Trimming left V 8 bases short and J 2 bases short, with 12 bases between. The CDR3 DNA follows: TGTGCCAGCGACAGCGAAGGCACTAATGAAAAACTGTTTTTT. Amino acids: CASDSEGTNEKLFF. Drawing the rest from reference TRBV28 and TRBJ1-4, the complete variable domain is DVKVTQSSRYLVKRTGEKVFLECVQDMDHENMFWYRQDPGLGLRLIYFSYDVKMKEKGDIPEGYSVSREKKERFSLILESASTNQTSMYLCASDSEGTNEKLFFGSGTQLSVL.

V is TRBV30 and J is TRBJ1-2; no definite D call. Trimming took 0 bases from V and 8 from J, leaving 10 bases between them. The CDR3 spans 12 residues. Germline V gene lookup returns CDR1 GTSNPN and CDR2 SVGIG (reference sequence). The CDR3 is CAWSVWAEGYTF. The DNA of the CDR3 is TGTGCCTGGAGTGTATGGGCAGAAGGCTACACCTTC.